What follows are 3 T cell receptor beta chains derived from one specimen sequenced in a study of OX40 agonist ivuxolimab in advanced cancers. TCRdb's table, derived via immunoSEQ multiplex PCR, lists solely in-frame clones and lacks some. The sample shows over 55,000 clones, about 89% of them seen only once. The material was CD4+ or CD8+ T cells sorted from blood, obtained in a trial of the OX40 agonist ivuxolimab. The receptor source for this set is an adult with an advanced solid tumor such as melanoma, head and neck, liver or kidney cancer.

The CDR3 nucleotides are TGTGCCAGCAGCCCTCGGACTAGCGGGTTCTACGAGCAGTACTTC. It yields the protein CASSPRTSGFYEQYF. J is TRBJ2-7 and V is TRBV9; 11 positions agree with TRBD2. CDR3 length: 15 amino acids. Germline V gene data show CDR1 as SGDLS and CDR2 as YYNGEE. The V segment lost 4 bases and the J segment 3 bases; nucleotides outside the gene matches: 6.

The V gene is TRBV6-6, the J gene TRBJ1-1; a possible D gene is TRBD1 (5 bases). The CDR3 covers 15 residues. Germline V gene sequence: CDR1 MNHNY, CDR2 SVGAGI (reference sequence). Deletions cut 0 bases from V and 1 base from J, with 9 bases between. This CDR3 is CASSYSQGGNTEAFF. CDR3 nucleotides: TGTGCCAGCAGTTACTCCCAGGGTGGGAACACTGAAGCTTTCTTT.

The chain links TRBV29-1 to TRBJ2-3; unclear D gene. This CDR3 comprises 12 residues. The germline V gene encodes CDR1 SQVTM and CDR2 ANQGSEA. Trimming left V 8 bases short and J 2 bases short, with 11 bases between. The CDR3: CSSVGYTDTQYF. DNA of the CDR3: TGCAGCTCGGTGGGGTACACAGATACGCAGTATTTT.